The rows below give T cell receptor beta chains drawn from one sample of a study of beta chain features in type 1 diabetes. Assay: immunoSEQ multiplex PCR; the TCRdb copy retains only in-frame clones and omits some. Here the sample spans approximately 250,000 clones, roughly 25% being singletons. The sequenced sample was naive CD4+ T cells from blood. All receptors come from a woman aged 25 to 39 with type 1 diabetes. The CDR3 runs from the conserved cysteine through the conserved F or W. Each record gives: clone size, D gene, J gene, V gene, CDR3 DNA, CDR3 protein. A D gene is named only where the DNA matches it firmly. Clone sizes are given selectively: once, few, many, or a class where the clone is expanded.

clone_size: few; d_call: NA; j_call: TRBJ2-7; v_call: TRBV25-1; cdr3_nt: TGTGCCAGCAGTGTATCCAGTACCACCTACGAGCAGTACTTC; cdr3_aa: CASSVSSTTYEQYF
clone_size: NA; d_call: TRBD1; j_call: TRBJ2-7; v_call: TRBV28; cdr3_nt: TGTGCCAGCAACTCCGCCGGGACAGGGGTCTACGAGCAGTACTTC; cdr3_aa: CASNSAGTGVYEQYF
clone_size: few; d_call: TRBD2; j_call: TRBJ2-1; v_call: TRBV19; cdr3_nt: TGTGCCACCTACTCAGCGGGAGGGCCTCAAGCAAACCAGTTCTTC; cdr3_aa: CATYSAGGPQANQFF
clone_size: NA; d_call: TRBD2; j_call: TRBJ2-1; v_call: TRBV27; cdr3_nt: TGTGCCAGCAGTTCGACCGGGACTAGCGGGCTTTACAATGAGCAGTTCTTC; cdr3_aa: CASSSTGTSGLYNEQFF
clone_size: NA; d_call: TRBD2; j_call: TRBJ2-5; v_call: TRBV5-6; cdr3_nt: TGTGCCAGCAGCCAAGGACTAGCGGGCAGGGGAGAGACCCAGTACTTC; cdr3_aa: CASSQGLAGRGETQYF
clone_size: few; d_call: TRBD1; j_call: TRBJ2-3; v_call: TRBV2; cdr3_nt: TGTGCCAGCAGCGCACAGGGACAGGGGGGACCAGATACGCAGTATTTT; cdr3_aa: CASSAQGQGGPDTQYF
clone_size: few; d_call: NA; j_call: TRBJ2-7; v_call: TRBV19; cdr3_nt: TGTGCCAGTAGCCGAGAACCGAGCTCCTACGAGCAGTACTTC; cdr3_aa: CASSREPSSYEQYF
clone_size: NA; d_call: TRBD1; j_call: TRBJ2-7; v_call: TRBV5-1; cdr3_nt: TGCGCCAGCAGCAGGGGACAGGGGCTCTCCTACGAGCAGTACTTC; cdr3_aa: CASSRGQGLSYEQYF
clone_size: few; d_call: NA; j_call: TRBJ2-1; v_call: TRBV5-4; cdr3_nt: TGTGCCAGCAGCTTCAGGACAGCCTACAATGAGCAGTTCTTC; cdr3_aa: CASSFRTAYNEQFF
clone_size: NA; d_call: NA; j_call: TRBJ2-5; v_call: TRBV29-1; cdr3_nt: TGCAGCGGTATACAGGGACGAGAGACCCAGTACTTC; cdr3_aa: CSGIQGRETQYF
clone_size: NA; d_call: NA; j_call: TRBJ1-1; v_call: TRBV5-1; cdr3_nt: TGCGCCAGCAGCTTGGGACAGGAAACTGAAGCTTTCTTT; cdr3_aa: CASSLGQETEAFF
clone_size: NA; d_call: TRBD2; j_call: TRBJ2-2; v_call: TRBV2; cdr3_nt: TGTGCCAGCAACCGGGAGGACACCGGGGAGCTGTTTTTT; cdr3_aa: CASNREDTGELFF
clone_size: NA; d_call: TRBD1; j_call: TRBJ1-5; v_call: TRBV28; cdr3_nt: TGTGCCAGCAGGGGACACAGGGGCATGGAGGAGCCCCAGCATTTT; cdr3_aa: CASRGHRGMEEPQHF
clone_size: NA; d_call: TRBD1; j_call: TRBJ1-2; v_call: TRBV5-1; cdr3_nt: TGCGCCAGCAGCGCTACGACAGGGAGTGGCTACACCTTC; cdr3_aa: CASSATTGSGYTF
clone_size: few; d_call: NA; j_call: TRBJ2-5; v_call: TRBV10-1; cdr3_nt: TGCGCCAGCAGTGACAGACTTCAAGAGACCCAGTACTTC; cdr3_aa: CASSDRLQETQYF
clone_size: few; d_call: NA; j_call: TRBJ1-2; v_call: TRBV9; cdr3_nt: TGTGCCAGCAGCCGGAACAGGATAGATAACTATGGCTACACCTTC; cdr3_aa: CASSRNRIDNYGYTF
clone_size: NA; d_call: NA; j_call: TRBJ2-7; v_call: TRBV6-1; cdr3_nt: TGTGCCATAAGCAGGGAATGGTCCTACGAGCAGTACTTC; cdr3_aa: CAISREWSYEQYF
clone_size: few; d_call: TRBD1; j_call: TRBJ2-7; v_call: TRBV13; cdr3_nt: TGTGCCAGCAGGGCGGGGACAGGGAGGGACGAGCAGTACTTC; cdr3_aa: CASRAGTGRDEQYF
clone_size: once; d_call: TRBD1; j_call: TRBJ1-1; v_call: TRBV9; cdr3_nt: TGTGCCAGCAGCGTAGTAGGGGGCTCGGGAAACACTGAAGCTTTCTTT; cdr3_aa: CASSVVGGSGNTEAFF
clone_size: NA; d_call: TRBD1; j_call: TRBJ2-7; v_call: TRBV7-9; cdr3_nt: TGTGCCAGCAGCTTTAACAGGGGGACAGGGGACGAGCAGTACTTC; cdr3_aa: CASSFNRGTGDEQYF
clone_size: NA; d_call: TRBD1; j_call: TRBJ1-2; v_call: TRBV6-5; cdr3_nt: TGTGCCAGCAGTTACGAGGGACAGGGGTTCTATGGCTACACCTTC; cdr3_aa: CASSYEGQGFYGYTF
clone_size: few; d_call: NA; j_call: TRBJ2-1; v_call: TRBV4-1; cdr3_nt: TGCGCCAGCAGCCGATCGAAGGAGGGCCCCTACAATGAGCAGTTCTTC; cdr3_aa: CASSRSKEGPYNEQFF
clone_size: NA; d_call: TRBD1; j_call: TRBJ1-1; v_call: TRBV14; cdr3_nt: TGTGCCAGCAGCCAAGGAGGGTTACAGGGGTGGAGACCAGCTTTCTTT; cdr3_aa: CASSQGGLQGWRPAFF
clone_size: NA; d_call: TRBD1; j_call: TRBJ1-2; v_call: TRBV7-9; cdr3_nt: TGTGCCAGCAGCTTAACAGGGGGGGGACATGGCTACACCTTC; cdr3_aa: CASSLTGGGHGYTF
clone_size: NA; d_call: TRBD1; j_call: TRBJ1-4; v_call: TRBV6-6; cdr3_nt: TGTGCCAGCAGTTACGGGCAGGGGGATTTTGGTGAAAAACTGTTTTTT; cdr3_aa: CASSYGQGDFGEKLFF
clone_size: few; d_call: TRBD1; j_call: TRBJ1-3; v_call: TRBV30; cdr3_nt: TGTGCCTGGGCCCACAGGGGGCTAATAGGAAACACCATATATTTT; cdr3_aa: CAWAHRGLIGNTIYF
clone_size: few; d_call: TRBD1; j_call: TRBJ2-4; v_call: TRBV9; cdr3_nt: TGTGCCAGCAGGGGGACAGGACCCCTAGCCAAAAACATTCAGTACTTC; cdr3_aa: CASRGTGPLAKNIQYF
clone_size: NA; d_call: NA; j_call: TRBJ2-1; v_call: TRBV9; cdr3_nt: TGTGCCAGCAGCCTGCAGGCGGGGCAGAGCAATGAGCAGTTCTTC; cdr3_aa: CASSLQAGQSNEQFF
clone_size: NA; d_call: NA; j_call: TRBJ2-7; v_call: TRBV30; cdr3_nt: TGTGCCGCCTTCGGAGGGGACTCCTACGAGCAGTACTTC; cdr3_aa: CAAFGGDSYEQYF
clone_size: NA; d_call: TRBD2; j_call: TRBJ2-1; v_call: TRBV7-9; cdr3_nt: TGTGCCAGCAGCTTAACTAGCGGGAGGGCCGGTTCCCATGAGCAGTTCTTC; cdr3_aa: CASSLTSGRAGSHEQFF
clone_size: NA; d_call: TRBD1; j_call: TRBJ1-2; v_call: TRBV29-1; cdr3_nt: TGCAGCGTAGGGACAGGGGGCTCCTATGGCTACACCTTC; cdr3_aa: CSVGTGGSYGYTF
clone_size: NA; d_call: TRBD2; j_call: TRBJ2-1; v_call: TRBV11-3; cdr3_nt: TGTGCCAGCAGCTTACTCGGCGGGAGCCCCTCCTACAATGAGCAGTTCTTC; cdr3_aa: CASSLLGGSPSYNEQFF
clone_size: NA; d_call: NA; j_call: TRBJ2-7; v_call: TRBV6-5; cdr3_nt: TGTGCCAGCAGTCGCGAGGAAGGCTCCTACGAGCAGTACTTC; cdr3_aa: CASSREEGSYEQYF
clone_size: NA; d_call: TRBD2; j_call: TRBJ2-7; v_call: TRBV7-2; cdr3_nt: TGTGCCAGCAGCTTAGGAACTCTAGCGGGGGACGAGCAGTACTTC; cdr3_aa: CASSLGTLAGDEQYF
clone_size: few; d_call: NA; j_call: TRBJ1-2; v_call: TRBV11-2; cdr3_nt: TGTGCCAGCAGCTCGACAGGATCTAACTATGGCTACACCTTC; cdr3_aa: CASSSTGSNYGYTF
clone_size: few; d_call: NA; j_call: TRBJ2-4; v_call: TRBV6-6; cdr3_nt: TGTGCCAGCAGTTACTTAGGGGTTCAGTACTTC; cdr3_aa: CASSYLGVQYF
clone_size: few; d_call: TRBD1; j_call: TRBJ1-2; v_call: TRBV28; cdr3_nt: TGTGCCAGCAGCCGGGACAGGGGCTATGGCTACACCTTC; cdr3_aa: CASSRDRGYGYTF
clone_size: few; d_call: TRBD1; j_call: TRBJ2-2; v_call: TRBV2; cdr3_nt: TGTGCCAGCATAGGTACAGGGGGCACCGGGGAGCTGTTTTTT; cdr3_aa: CASIGTGGTGELFF
clone_size: NA; d_call: NA; j_call: TRBJ1-2; v_call: TRBV12-5; cdr3_nt: TGTGCTAGTGGTTTGCCCGGGACATCCTATGGCTACACCTTC; cdr3_aa: CASGLPGTSYGYTF
clone_size: NA; d_call: TRBD1; j_call: TRBJ1-1; v_call: TRBV19; cdr3_nt: TGTGCCAGTAGTCTTGCCAGGGGGTCCACTGAAGCTTTCTTT; cdr3_aa: CASSLARGSTEAFF
clone_size: few; d_call: TRBD1; j_call: TRBJ2-2; v_call: TRBV11-2; cdr3_nt: TGTGCCAGCAACACCGGGACAGGGGATGGTCGAGAGCTGTTTTTT; cdr3_aa: CASNTGTGDGRELFF
clone_size: few; d_call: NA; j_call: TRBJ1-2; v_call: TRBV2; cdr3_nt: TGTGCCAGCAGTTATATTTCTTCAGGAATGAACGGCTACACCTTC; cdr3_aa: CASSYISSGMNGYTF
clone_size: once; d_call: TRBD2; j_call: TRBJ2-3; v_call: TRBV4-1; cdr3_nt: TGCGCCAGCAGTCTGGGACTAGCGGGAATCACAGATACGCAGTATTTT; cdr3_aa: CASSLGLAGITDTQYF
clone_size: few; d_call: NA; j_call: TRBJ2-1; v_call: TRBV18; cdr3_nt: TGTGCCAGCTCACCACCTCAGGGCTCCCTTTACAATGAGCAGTTCTTC; cdr3_aa: CASSPPQGSLYNEQFF
clone_size: NA; d_call: NA; j_call: TRBJ1-2; v_call: TRBV28; cdr3_nt: TGTGCCAGCAGTAGCCCGGGGGGCGCAGGCTATGGCTACACCTTC; cdr3_aa: CASSSPGGAGYGYTF
clone_size: NA; d_call: NA; j_call: TRBJ1-2; v_call: TRBV29-1; cdr3_nt: TGCAGCGTTGCTGGCAGAACTAACTATGGCTACACCTTC; cdr3_aa: CSVAGRTNYGYTF
clone_size: NA; d_call: TRBD2; j_call: TRBJ2-4; v_call: TRBV6-1; cdr3_nt: TGTGCCAGCAGTGAGGGGCGGCGACTAGCCGGGAACATTCAGTACTTC; cdr3_aa: CASSEGRRLAGNIQYF
clone_size: NA; d_call: TRBD2; j_call: TRBJ2-1; v_call: TRBV11-2; cdr3_nt: TGTGCCAGCAGCCAGGGACTAGTTTACAATGAGCAGTTCTTC; cdr3_aa: CASSQGLVYNEQFF
clone_size: NA; d_call: TRBD2; j_call: TRBJ2-1; v_call: TRBV9; cdr3_nt: TGTGCCAGCAGCGTAGGGGGGCCGGGAGGGACTTACAATGAGCAGTTCTTC; cdr3_aa: CASSVGGPGGTYNEQFF
clone_size: few; d_call: TRBD1; j_call: TRBJ1-2; v_call: TRBV7-9; cdr3_nt: TGTGCCAGCAGCTATACAGGGGACTATGGCTACACCTTC; cdr3_aa: CASSYTGDYGYTF
clone_size: NA; d_call: NA; j_call: TRBJ2-2; v_call: TRBV7-9; cdr3_nt: TGTGCCAGCAGCCGGACAGCGATGAACACCGGGGAGCTGTTTTTT; cdr3_aa: CASSRTAMNTGELFF
clone_size: few; d_call: NA; j_call: TRBJ2-2; v_call: TRBV18; cdr3_nt: TGTGCCAGCTCACCACCACTAGTGCGGACGAGCACCGGGGAGCTGTTTTTT; cdr3_aa: CASSPPLVRTSTGELFF
clone_size: few; d_call: NA; j_call: TRBJ1-1; v_call: TRBV2; cdr3_nt: TGTGCCACCAGGGGCAGATACTTAGACACTGAAGCTTTCTTT; cdr3_aa: CATRGRYLDTEAFF
clone_size: NA; d_call: NA; j_call: TRBJ2-3; v_call: TRBV18; cdr3_nt: TGTGCCAGCTCTCCTAGCGGCACAGATACGCAGTATTTT; cdr3_aa: CASSPSGTDTQYF
clone_size: NA; d_call: TRBD2; j_call: TRBJ2-1; v_call: TRBV27; cdr3_nt: TGTGCCAGCAGTCGACCGGGACTACAATTTTACAATGAGCAGTTCTTC; cdr3_aa: CASSRPGLQFYNEQFF
clone_size: NA; d_call: NA; j_call: TRBJ2-5; v_call: TRBV29-1; cdr3_nt: TGCAGCGTTGGGCAGGAGACCCAGTACTTC; cdr3_aa: CSVGQETQYF
clone_size: few; d_call: TRBD2; j_call: TRBJ2-7; v_call: TRBV29-1; cdr3_nt: TGCAGCGTTGGGGTAGCGGGAGTGAACGAGCAGTACTTC; cdr3_aa: CSVGVAGVNEQYF
clone_size: NA; d_call: TRBD2; j_call: TRBJ2-3; v_call: TRBV18; cdr3_nt: TGTGCCAGCTCATCTAGCGGGAGTGAGGCAGATACGCAGTATTTT; cdr3_aa: CASSSSGSEADTQYF